This T cell receptor (beta chain) was captured by sequencing in a study of breast tumors, draining lymph nodes, adjacent tissues. This clonotype occurred once. Antigen: not known. Each CDR3 protein is one row after TCRdb ran MiXCR on the multiplex PCR reads. The sample has 20,000 to 25,000 distinct CDR3 sequences; about two thirds are singletons. Study-level findings and limits: Compared with lymph nodes, tumors were less diverse; compared with nontumor tissue, more. Compared with basal-like, luminal-like tumors shared significantly more repertoire with nontumor tissue.

V was clipped by 7 bases and J by 8 bases; unmatched bases: 12. This CDR3 is built from 16 residues. The germline CDR1 and CDR2 sequences are LNHDA and SQIVND (reference sequence). This clonotype originated in a female donor with breast cancer. Some clones in this sample may be carry-over from other donors' samples. The sample consisted of tumor-adjacent breast tissue. The chain recombines TRBV19 with TRBJ2-1, with 12 bases aligning to TRBD2. The CDR3, as DNA: TGTGCCAGTACCCAGGGGACACTAGCGGGAGGTGATGAGCAGTTCTTC. Encoded protein: CASTQGTLAGGDEQFF.